The rows below give T cell receptor beta chains drawn from one sample of a study of T-cell reconstitution after alpha-beta-depleted transplantation in children. TCRdb fed the PCR reads into MiXCR, producing one record per CDR3 protein. The sample shows some 600,000 distinct CDR3 sequences, approximately 12% of them seen only once. This specimen consisted of PBMCs, mostly from graft donor cells, obtained 360 days after TCRalphabeta/CD19-depleted stem cell transplant. The receptor source for this set is a male patient younger than 18 who had a stem cell transplant for acute myeloid leukemia, so the T cells may come from the graft donor. Both conserved end residues are part of each CDR3. The D gene is left open where the match is weak. Clone size is not always given. Where it is, it says once, few, many or a class for expanded clones.

TRBD1	few	TRBV15	TRBJ2-7	CATTQDRTGVREQYF	TGTGCCACCACCCAGGATCGGACAGGGGTAAGGGAGCAGTACTTC
NA	NA	TRBV7-9	TRBJ2-1	CASSLNPATQFF	TGTGCCAGCAGCTTAAATCCGGCAACGCAGTTCTTC
TRBD2	few	TRBV6-1	TRBJ2-2	CASSRDRVGLAGAGELFF	TGTGCCAGCAGTAGGGACAGGGTTGGACTAGCGGGAGCCGGGGAGCTGTTTTTT
TRBD1	NA	TRBV20-1	TRBJ2-4	CSGRPGGEAKNIQYF	TGCAGTGGGAGGCCAGGGGGCGAGGCCAAAAACATTCAGTACTTC
TRBD2	few	TRBV6-2/TRBV6-3	TRBJ2-7	CASSHGLAPSEQYF	TGTGCCAGCAGCCACGGACTAGCACCCTCCGAGCAGTACTTC
NA	NA	TRBV18	TRBJ2-7	CASSPKTGGFGYEQYF	TGTGCCAGCTCACCTAAAACAGGCGGCTTCGGCTACGAGCAGTACTTC
NA	many	TRBV6-5	TRBJ1-5	CASSYSMHGDQPQHF	TGTGCCAGCAGTTACTCGATGCATGGGGACCAGCCCCAGCATTTT
NA	few	TRBV20-1	TRBJ2-3	CSARELEGQYF	TGCAGTGCTAGAGAGTTAGAGGGGCAGTATTTT
NA	NA	TRBV6-5	TRBJ2-1	CASSYSGQPTGHNEQFF	TGTGCCAGCAGTTACTCAGGCCAGCCGACTGGCCACAATGAGCAGTTCTTC
NA	few	TRBV6-5	TRBJ2-7	CASSYSTQLPGGYF	TGTGCCAGCAGTTACTCGACTCAACTTCCTGGGGGGTACTTC
TRBD2	many	TRBV6-2/TRBV6-3	TRBJ2-2	CASSMTSGSSGELFF	TGTGCCAGCAGTATGACTAGCGGGTCATCCGGGGAGCTGTTTTTT
TRBD1	NA	TRBV7-9	TRBJ1-2	CASSTRGQGSSNYGYTF	TGTGCCAGCAGCACTCGCGGACAGGGTAGTTCTAACTATGGCTACACCTTC
TRBD2	few	TRBV15	TRBJ2-3	CATSEREGPDTQYF	TGTGCCACCAGTGAGCGGGAGGGGCCAGATACGCAGTATTTT
TRBD2	NA	TRBV7-2	TRBJ2-5	CASSSGLAGGGLETQYF	TGTGCCAGCAGCTCGGGACTAGCGGGAGGGGGTTTGGAGACCCAGTACTTC
NA	NA	TRBV5-1	TRBJ2-5	CASSRRNGQETQYF	TGCGCCAGCAGCCGAAGGAACGGACAAGAGACCCAGTACTTC
NA	many	TRBV29-1	TRBJ2-7	CSVEVGALPYEQYF	TGCAGCGTTGAAGTGGGAGCCCTCCCCTACGAGCAGTACTTC
TRBD2	few	TRBV19	TRBJ2-2	CASSLIAGGPVGELFF	TGTGCCAGTAGTTTGATAGCGGGAGGGCCGGTCGGGGAGCTGTTTTTT
TRBD1	NA	TRBV28	TRBJ1-2	CASRIRDRGYTF	TGTGCCAGCAGGATCCGGGACAGGGGCTACACCTTC
TRBD1	many	TRBV11-2	TRBJ2-5	CASSLGTGGQFGTQYF	TGTGCCAGCAGCTTAGGGACAGGGGGGCAATTTGGGACCCAGTACTTC
NA	few	TRBV15	TRBJ2-7	CATSREGGLSYEQYF	TGTGCCACCAGCAGAGAGGGGGGCCTCTCCTACGAGCAGTACTTC
TRBD2	NA	TRBV4-3	TRBJ2-1	CASSRVLAGAVNEQFF	TGCGCCAGCAGCCGCGTACTAGCGGGGGCCGTCAATGAGCAGTTCTTC
TRBD2	NA	TRBV27	TRBJ2-1	CASTAGEGLGAGSYNEQFF	TGTGCCAGCACCGCGGGGGAGGGCCTAGGGGCCGGTAGTTACAATGAGCAGTTCTTC
TRBD1	many	TRBV6-5	TRBJ2-3	CASSYLDREWGTDTQYF	TGTGCCAGCAGTTACCTAGACAGGGAGTGGGGCACAGATACGCAGTATTTT
TRBD2	NA	TRBV14	TRBJ2-1	CASSQLAGLYNEQFF	TGTGCCAGCAGCCAACTAGCGGGACTCTACAATGAGCAGTTCTTC
TRBD2	NA	TRBV27	TRBJ2-2	CASTILAVGSTGELFF	TGTGCCAGCACCATACTAGCGGTAGGGAGCACCGGGGAGCTGTTTTTT
NA	many	TRBV20-1	TRBJ2-1	CSAALGSYNEQFF	TGCAGTGCTGCCCTGGGGTCCTACAATGAGCAGTTCTTC
TRBD2	NA	TRBV6-1	TRBJ2-1	CASSRGVRHSYNEQFF	TGTGCCAGCAGTCGGGGGGTCCGGCACTCCTACAATGAGCAGTTCTTC
NA	NA	TRBV5-1	TRBJ2-7	CASSVVVMTKSYEQYF	TGCGCCAGCAGCGTCGTAGTGATGACTAAGTCCTACGAGCAGTACTTC
NA	NA	TRBV7-9	TRBJ2-3	CASRHRLADTQYF	TGTGCCAGCAGACACAGGCTCGCAGATACGCAGTATTTT
TRBD2	NA	TRBV4-3	TRBJ2-2	CASSQDHVSGDNTGELFF	TGCGCCAGCAGCCAAGATCATGTGAGCGGGGATAACACCGGGGAGCTGTTTTTT
NA	few	TRBV6-5	TRBJ1-1	CASSRHLNTEAFF	TGTGCCAGCAGTCGACATTTGAACACTGAAGCTTTCTTT
TRBD1	few	TRBV4-2	TRBJ1-6	CASSQDRGQENSPLHF	TGTGCCAGCAGCCAAGATCGGGGACAGGAGAATTCACCCCTCCACTTT
NA	many	TRBV29-1	TRBJ2-3	CSAEGGDPDTDTQYF	TGCAGCGCGGAGGGGGGGGATCCAGATACAGATACGCAGTATTTT
NA	few	TRBV12-3/TRBV12-4	TRBJ2-7	CASSLAGTHYEQYF	TGTGCCAGCAGTTTAGCGGGCACCCACTACGAGCAGTACTTC
NA	once	TRBV19	TRBJ2-6	CASSIQGKFGSGANVLTF	TGTGCCAGTAGTATTCAGGGGAAGTTTGGGTCTGGGGCCAACGTCCTGACTTTC
TRBD2	NA	TRBV9	TRBJ2-1	CASSVVSGNLVEQFF	TGTGCCAGCAGCGTAGTAAGCGGGAACCTTGTTGAGCAGTTCTTC
TRBD1	few	TRBV12-3/TRBV12-4	TRBJ2-7	CASSLSVHRDRGFSYEQYF	TGTGCCAGCAGTTTATCCGTCCACCGGGACAGGGGATTCTCCTACGAGCAGTACTTC
NA	NA	TRBV6-5	TRBJ2-1	CASSYLSREFF	TGTGCCAGCAGTTACTTGTCCCGTGAATTCTTC
TRBD1	few	TRBV29-1	TRBJ2-7	CSVGDRPPYEQYF	TGCAGCGTAGGGGACAGACCTCCCTACGAGCAGTACTTC
TRBD1	many	TRBV5-1	TRBJ1-5	CASSLGQGSQPQHF	TGCGCCAGCAGCTTGGGACAGGGGTCCCAGCCCCAGCATTTT
NA	few	TRBV12-3/TRBV12-4	TRBJ2-7	CASSLVLSVGEQYF	TGTGCCAGCAGTTTAGTGCTTTCAGTGGGGGAGCAGTACTTC
TRBD1	many	TRBV5-5	TRBJ2-6	CASSFPTGLRTF	TGTGCCAGCAGCTTCCCGACAGGGTTGAGGACTTTC
TRBD2	many	TRBV28	TRBJ2-3	CASSAWRGYTDTQYF	TGTGCCAGCAGCGCCTGGCGGGGGTACACAGATACGCAGTATTTT
TRBD2	NA	TRBV29-1	TRBJ2-1	CSVLGLRPAAGVGEQFF	TGCAGCGTTCTTGGCCTACGACCCGCAGCGGGAGTTGGTGAGCAGTTCTTC
NA	few	TRBV4-3	TRBJ2-7	CASSQGPLEQYF	TGCGCCAGCAGCCAAGGGCCCCTCGAGCAGTACTTC
TRBD1	NA	TRBV6-2/TRBV6-3	TRBJ1-4	CASSYSTGTGSGKLFF	TGTGCCAGCAGTTACTCGACGGGGACAGGGTCGGGAAAACTGTTTTTT
NA	NA	TRBV21-1	TRBJ2-1	CASSRLAGNSYNEQFF	TGTGCCAGCAGCCGACTAGCGGGTAACTCCTACAATGAGCAGTTCTTC
TRBD1	many	TRBV5-1	TRBJ2-1	CASSLSPGQIYNEQFF	TGCGCCAGCAGCCTGAGCCCGGGACAGATCTACAATGAGCAGTTCTTC
NA	NA	TRBV7-2	TRBJ2-7	CASSSGKMGGFSYEQYF	TGTGCCAGCAGCTCCGGGAAAATGGGAGGCTTCTCCTACGAGCAGTACTTC
NA	few	TRBV2	TRBJ1-6	CASSEASSALNSPLHF	TGTGCCAGCAGTGAAGCGTCCAGCGCTCTTAATTCACCCCTCCACTTT
TRBD2	few	TRBV24-1	TRBJ2-2	CATRPGLANTGELFF	TGTGCCACCAGGCCGGGACTAGCTAACACCGGGGAGCTGTTTTTT
NA	many	TRBV29-1	TRBJ2-1	CSVEAYSYNEQFF	TGCAGCGTTGAAGCCTACTCCTACAATGAGCAGTTCTTC
NA	NA	TRBV12-3/TRBV12-4	TRBJ2-7	CASKFFGAGYEQYF	TGTGCCAGCAAATTTTTCGGAGCGGGCTACGAGCAGTACTTC
NA	many	TRBV18	TRBJ2-1	CASSPEYNEQFF	TGTGCCAGCTCACCCGAGTACAATGAGCAGTTCTTC
TRBD1	many	TRBV27	TRBJ2-4	CASSLGQGSAKNIQYF	TGTGCCAGCAGTCTCGGACAGGGTAGTGCCAAAAACATTCAGTACTTC
NA	few	TRBV28	TRBJ1-3	CASIRSPSGNTIYF	TGTGCCAGCATACGGAGTCCCTCTGGAAACACCATATATTTT
NA	many	TRBV18	TRBJ2-2	CASSPTDTGELFF	TGTGCCAGCTCACCAACCGACACCGGGGAGCTGTTTTTT
NA	many	TRBV20-1	TRBJ2-1	CSAGPPRGGFNEQFF	TGCAGTGCTGGACCTCCAAGAGGAGGGTTCAATGAGCAGTTCTTC
TRBD2	few	TRBV3-1	TRBJ2-3	CASSQDVLRRGGTDTQYF	TGTGCCAGCAGCCAAGACGTTTTGAGGCGGGGGGGCACAGATACGCAGTATTTT